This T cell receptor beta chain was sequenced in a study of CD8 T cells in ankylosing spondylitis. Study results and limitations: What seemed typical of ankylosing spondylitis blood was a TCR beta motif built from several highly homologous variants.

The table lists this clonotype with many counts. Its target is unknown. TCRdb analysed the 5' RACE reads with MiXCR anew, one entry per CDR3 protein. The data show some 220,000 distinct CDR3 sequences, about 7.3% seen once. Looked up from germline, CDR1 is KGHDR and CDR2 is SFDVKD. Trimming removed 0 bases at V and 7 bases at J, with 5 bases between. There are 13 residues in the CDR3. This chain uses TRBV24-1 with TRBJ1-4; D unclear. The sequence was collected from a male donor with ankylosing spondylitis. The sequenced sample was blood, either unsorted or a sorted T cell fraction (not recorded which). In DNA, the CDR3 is TGTGCCACCAGTGATTTGGGCCTTGAAAAACTGTTTTTT. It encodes CATSDLGLEKLFF.